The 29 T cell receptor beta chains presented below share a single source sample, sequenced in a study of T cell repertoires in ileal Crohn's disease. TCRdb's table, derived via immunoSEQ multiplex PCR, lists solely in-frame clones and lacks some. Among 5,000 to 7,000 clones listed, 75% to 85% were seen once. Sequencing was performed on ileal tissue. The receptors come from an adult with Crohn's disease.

In nucleotides, the CDR3 is TGCGCCAGCAGCTCTCAAAACAGGGGGCGCGGTGAAAAACTGTTTTTT. This codes for CASSSQNRGRGEKLFF. This chain connects TRBV5-1 to TRBJ1-4, with TRBD1 matching 9 bases. The CDR3 runs 16 residues. Germline CDR1 SGHRS, CDR2 YFSETQ. V was pared by 3 bases and J by 7 bases, with 10 bases of the junction left unmatched.

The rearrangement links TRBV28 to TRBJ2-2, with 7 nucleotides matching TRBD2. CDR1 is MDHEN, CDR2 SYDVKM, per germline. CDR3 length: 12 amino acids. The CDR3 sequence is CGGGSVTGELFF. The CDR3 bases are TGTGGGGGCGGGAGCGTCACCGGGGAGCTGTTTTTT.

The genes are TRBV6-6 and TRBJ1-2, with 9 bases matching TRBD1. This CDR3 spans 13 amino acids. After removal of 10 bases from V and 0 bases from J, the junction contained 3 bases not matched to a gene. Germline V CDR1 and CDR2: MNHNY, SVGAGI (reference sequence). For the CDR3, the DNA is TGTGCCATACGACAGGGGGCTAACTATGGCTACACCTTC. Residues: CAIRQGANYGYTF.

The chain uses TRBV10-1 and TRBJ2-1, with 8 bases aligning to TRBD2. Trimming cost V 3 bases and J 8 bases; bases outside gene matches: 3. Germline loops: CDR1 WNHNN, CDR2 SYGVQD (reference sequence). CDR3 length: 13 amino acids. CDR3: CASSEGLAYEQFF. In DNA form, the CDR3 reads TGCGCCAGCAGTGAAGGACTAGCCTATGAGCAGTTCTTC.

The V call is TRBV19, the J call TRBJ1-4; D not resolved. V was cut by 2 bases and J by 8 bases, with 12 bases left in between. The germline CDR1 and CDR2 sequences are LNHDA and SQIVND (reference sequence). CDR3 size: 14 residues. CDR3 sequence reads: CASSISGLYEKLFF. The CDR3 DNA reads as TGTGCCAGTAGTATAAGCGGCCTTTACGAAAAACTGTTTTTT.

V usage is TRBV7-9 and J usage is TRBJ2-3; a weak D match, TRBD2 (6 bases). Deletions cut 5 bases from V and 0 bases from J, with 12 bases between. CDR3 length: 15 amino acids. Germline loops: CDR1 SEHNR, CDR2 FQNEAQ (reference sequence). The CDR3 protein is CASSPGTSSTDTQYF. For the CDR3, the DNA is TGTGCCAGCAGCCCCGGGACTTCTAGCACAGATACGCAGTATTTT.

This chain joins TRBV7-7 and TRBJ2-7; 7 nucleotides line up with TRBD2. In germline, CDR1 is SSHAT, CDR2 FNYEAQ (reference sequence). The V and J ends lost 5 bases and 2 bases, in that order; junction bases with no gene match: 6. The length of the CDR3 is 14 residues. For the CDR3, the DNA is TGTGCCAGCAGCCCCGGGACTAACACCTACGAGCAGTACTTC. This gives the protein CASSPGTNTYEQYF.

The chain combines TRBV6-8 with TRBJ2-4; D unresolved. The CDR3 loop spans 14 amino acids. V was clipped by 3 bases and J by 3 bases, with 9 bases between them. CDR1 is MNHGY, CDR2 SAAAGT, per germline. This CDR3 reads CASSYAAIKNIQYF. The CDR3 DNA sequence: TGTGCCAGCAGTTATGCGGCCATCAAAAACATTCAGTACTTC.

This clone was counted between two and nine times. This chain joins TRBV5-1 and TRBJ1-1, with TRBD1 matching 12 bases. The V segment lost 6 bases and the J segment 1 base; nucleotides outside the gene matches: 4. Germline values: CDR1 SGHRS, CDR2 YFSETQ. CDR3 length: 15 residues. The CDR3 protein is CASTGDRGPNTEAFF. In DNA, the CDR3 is TGCGCCAGCACCGGGGACAGGGGGCCGAACACTGAAGCTTTCTTT.

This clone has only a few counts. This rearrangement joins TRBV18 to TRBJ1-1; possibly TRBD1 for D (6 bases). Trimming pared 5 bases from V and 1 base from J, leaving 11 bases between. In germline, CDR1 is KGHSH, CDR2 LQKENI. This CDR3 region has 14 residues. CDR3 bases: TGTGCCAGCTCAGACGGGACATCGAACACTGAAGCTTTCTTT. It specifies CASSDGTSNTEAFF.

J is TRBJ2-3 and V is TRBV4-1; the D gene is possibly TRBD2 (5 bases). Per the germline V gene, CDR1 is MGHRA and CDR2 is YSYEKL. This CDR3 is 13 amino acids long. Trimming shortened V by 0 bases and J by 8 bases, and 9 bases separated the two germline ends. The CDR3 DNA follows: TGCGCCAGCAGCCAAGATAAAGGGAGTACGCAGTATTTT. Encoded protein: CASSQDKGSTQYF.

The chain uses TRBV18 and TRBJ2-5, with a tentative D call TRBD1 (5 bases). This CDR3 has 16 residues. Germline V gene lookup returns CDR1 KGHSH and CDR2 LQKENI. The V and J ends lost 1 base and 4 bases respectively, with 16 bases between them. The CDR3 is CASSPRLETVPETQYF. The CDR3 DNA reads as TGTGCCAGCTCACCACGGTTGGAGACAGTCCCAGAGACCCAGTACTTC.

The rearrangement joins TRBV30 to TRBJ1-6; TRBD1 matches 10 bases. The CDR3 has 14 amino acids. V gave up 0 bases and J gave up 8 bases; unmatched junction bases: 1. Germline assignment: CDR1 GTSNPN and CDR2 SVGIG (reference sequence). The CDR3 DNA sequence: TGTGCCTGGAGTGTGGGGACAGGGGATTCACCCCTCCACTTT. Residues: CAWSVGTGDSPLHF.

Written as DNA, the CDR3 is TGTGCCAGCAGGGAACGGGGTGAATTGTCCCCTGAAGCTTTCTTT. Amino acids: CASRERGELSPEAFF. The V and J genes are TRBV6-1 and TRBJ1-1; D ambiguous. CDR3 length: 15 amino acids. Germline V gene lookup returns CDR1 MNHNS and CDR2 SASEGT. The V end lost 6 bases, the J end lost 6 bases, and 20 bases lay between the germline ends.

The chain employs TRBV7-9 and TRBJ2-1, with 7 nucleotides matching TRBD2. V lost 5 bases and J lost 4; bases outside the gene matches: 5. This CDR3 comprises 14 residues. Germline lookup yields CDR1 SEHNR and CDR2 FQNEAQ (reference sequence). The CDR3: CASSSGTPYNEQFF. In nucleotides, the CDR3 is TGTGCCAGCAGCAGCGGGACTCCGTACAATGAGCAGTTCTTC.

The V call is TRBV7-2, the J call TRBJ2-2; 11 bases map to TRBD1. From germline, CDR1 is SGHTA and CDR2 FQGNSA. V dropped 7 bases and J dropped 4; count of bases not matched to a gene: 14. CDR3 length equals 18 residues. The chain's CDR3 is CASIRGQGANRGTGELFF. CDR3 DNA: TGTGCCAGCATCCGCGGACAGGGGGCCAACAGGGGCACCGGGGAGCTGTTTTTT.

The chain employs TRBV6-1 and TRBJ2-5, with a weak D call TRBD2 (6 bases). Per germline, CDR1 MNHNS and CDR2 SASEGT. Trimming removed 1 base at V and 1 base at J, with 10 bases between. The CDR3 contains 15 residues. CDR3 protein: CASSEVGGSQETQYF. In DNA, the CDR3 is TGTGCCAGCAGTGAAGTCGGAGGGTCCCAAGAGACCCAGTACTTC.

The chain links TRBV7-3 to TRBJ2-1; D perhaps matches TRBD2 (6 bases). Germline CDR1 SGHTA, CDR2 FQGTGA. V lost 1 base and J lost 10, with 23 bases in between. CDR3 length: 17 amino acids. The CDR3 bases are TGTGCCAGCAGCTTAAGGCCAGTGTGGCGGGACGATTTAGAGCAGTTCTTC. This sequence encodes CASSLRPVWRDDLEQFF.

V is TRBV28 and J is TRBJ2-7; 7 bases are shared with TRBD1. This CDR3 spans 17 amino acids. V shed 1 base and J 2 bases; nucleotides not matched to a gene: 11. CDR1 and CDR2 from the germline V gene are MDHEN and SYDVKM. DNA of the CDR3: TGTGCCAGCAGTTTATCAGGGGTCCCGGGACAGACCTACGAGCAGTACTTC. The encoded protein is CASSLSGVPGQTYEQYF.

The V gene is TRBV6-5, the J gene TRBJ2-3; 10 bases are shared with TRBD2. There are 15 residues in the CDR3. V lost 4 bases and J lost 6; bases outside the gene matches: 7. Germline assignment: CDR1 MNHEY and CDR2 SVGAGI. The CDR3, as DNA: TGTGCCAGCAGTTTACAACTAGCGGGACATGATACGCAGTATTTT. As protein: CASSLQLAGHDTQYF.

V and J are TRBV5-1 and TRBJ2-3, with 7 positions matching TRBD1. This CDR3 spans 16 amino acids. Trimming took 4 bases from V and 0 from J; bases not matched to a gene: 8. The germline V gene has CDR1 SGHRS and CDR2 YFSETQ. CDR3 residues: CASSGSGTASTDTQYF. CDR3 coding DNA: TGCGCCAGCAGCGGCTCCGGGACAGCTAGCACAGATACGCAGTATTTT.

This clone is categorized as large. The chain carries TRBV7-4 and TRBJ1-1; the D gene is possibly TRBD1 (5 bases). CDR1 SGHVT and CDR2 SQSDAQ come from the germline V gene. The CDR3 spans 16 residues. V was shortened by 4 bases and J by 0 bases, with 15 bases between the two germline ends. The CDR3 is CASSSLTGKVNTEAFF. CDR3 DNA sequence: TGTGCCAGCAGCTCCTTAACAGGAAAGGTGAACACTGAAGCTTTCTTT. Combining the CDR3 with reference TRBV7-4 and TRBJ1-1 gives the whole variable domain GAGVSQSPRYKVAKRGRDVALRCDSISGHVTLYWYRQTLGQGSEVLTYSQSDAQRDKSGRPSGRFSAERPERSVSTLKIQRTEQGDSAVYLCASSSLTGKVNTEAFFGQGTRLTVV.

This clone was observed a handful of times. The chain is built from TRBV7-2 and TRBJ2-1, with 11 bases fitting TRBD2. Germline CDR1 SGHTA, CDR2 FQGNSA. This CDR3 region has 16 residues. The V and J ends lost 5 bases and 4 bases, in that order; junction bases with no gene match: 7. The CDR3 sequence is CASSLTGTSGYNEQFF. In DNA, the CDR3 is TGTGCCAGCAGCCTTACCGGGACTAGCGGTTACAATGAGCAGTTCTTC.

CDR3 amino acids: CASSPWTSGKAYEQYF. For the CDR3, the DNA is TGTGCCAGCAGTCCTTGGACTAGCGGGAAGGCCTACGAGCAGTACTTC. This rearrangement joins TRBV2 to TRBJ2-7; 12 bases map to TRBD2. J lost 2 bases, V lost 5 bases, and 7 bases had no gene match. Germline V gene lookup returns CDR1 SNHLY and CDR2 FYNNEI. This CDR3 region has 16 residues.

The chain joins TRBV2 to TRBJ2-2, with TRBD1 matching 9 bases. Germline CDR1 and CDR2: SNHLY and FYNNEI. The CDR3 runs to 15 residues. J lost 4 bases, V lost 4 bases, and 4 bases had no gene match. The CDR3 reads CASSVGTGPTGELFF. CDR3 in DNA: TGTGCCAGCAGTGTCGGGACAGGGCCCACCGGGGAGCTGTTTTTT.

In nucleotides, the CDR3 is TGTGCCAGTAGTACCTCTTCGACAGGGCCTGAAGCTTTCTTT. This codes for CASSTSSTGPEAFF. This rearrangement joins TRBV19 to TRBJ1-1, with 7 nucleotides matching TRBD1. Looked up from germline, CDR1 is LNHDA and CDR2 is SQIVND (reference sequence). The length of the CDR3 is 14 residues. Trimming at V came to 4 bases and at J to 6 bases, leaving 8 bases not matched to a gene. Full variable domain (outside the CDR3, taken from reference TRBV19 and TRBJ1-1): DGGITQSPKYLFRKEGQNVTLSCEQNLNHDAMYWYRQDPGQGLRLIYYSQIVNDFQKGDIAEGYSVSREKKESFPLTVTSAQKNPTAFYLCASSTSSTGPEAFFGQGTRLTVV.

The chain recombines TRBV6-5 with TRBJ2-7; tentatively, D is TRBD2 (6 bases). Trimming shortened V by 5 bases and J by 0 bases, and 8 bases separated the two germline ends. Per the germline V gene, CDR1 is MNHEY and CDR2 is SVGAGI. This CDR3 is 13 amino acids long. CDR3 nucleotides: TGTGCCAGCAGTCGAGCGGGCTCCTACGAGCAGTACTTC. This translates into CASSRAGSYEQYF.

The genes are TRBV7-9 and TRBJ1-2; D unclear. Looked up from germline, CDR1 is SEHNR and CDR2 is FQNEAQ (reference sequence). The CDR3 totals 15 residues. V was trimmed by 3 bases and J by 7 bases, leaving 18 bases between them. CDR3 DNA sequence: TGTGCCAGCAGCTTGAGGACGATGGGAGCTGGTGGCTACACCTTC. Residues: CASSLRTMGAGGYTF.

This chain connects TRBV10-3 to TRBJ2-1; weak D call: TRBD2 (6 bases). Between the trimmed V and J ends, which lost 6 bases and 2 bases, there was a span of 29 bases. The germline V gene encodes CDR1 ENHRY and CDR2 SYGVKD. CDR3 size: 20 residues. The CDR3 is CAIRGIAQSSGTPTYNEQFF. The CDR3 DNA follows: TGTGCCATCAGGGGGATCGCACAATCATCCGGGACTCCCACCTACAATGAGCAGTTCTTC.